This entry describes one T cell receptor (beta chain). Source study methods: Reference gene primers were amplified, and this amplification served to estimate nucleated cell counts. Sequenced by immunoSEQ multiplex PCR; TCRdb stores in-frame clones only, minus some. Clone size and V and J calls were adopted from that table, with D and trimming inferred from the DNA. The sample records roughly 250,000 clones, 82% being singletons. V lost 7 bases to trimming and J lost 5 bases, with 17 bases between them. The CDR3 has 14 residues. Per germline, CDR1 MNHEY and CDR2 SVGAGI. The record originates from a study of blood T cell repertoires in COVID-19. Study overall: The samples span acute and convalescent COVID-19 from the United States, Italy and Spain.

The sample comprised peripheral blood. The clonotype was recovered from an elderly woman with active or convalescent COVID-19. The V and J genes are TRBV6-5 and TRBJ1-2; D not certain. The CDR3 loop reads CASTEAPEAYGYTF. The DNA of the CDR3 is TGTGCCAGCACCGAGGCCCCGGAGGCATATGGCTACACCTTC.